These 10 T cell receptor beta chains originate from one sample sequenced in a study of cytomegalovirus exposure and HLA in healthy donors. The PCR was carried out with 60 Vbeta primers and 13 Jbeta primers. Clones were sequenced by immunoSEQ multiplex PCR, and TCRdb holds only the in-frame ones, with some missing. This sample carries about 160,000 clones, less than 90% of them seen once, and the ten largest clones take under 2.5%. Material for sequencing was PBMCs. Receptors originate from a woman younger than 35 in good health and CMV-seronegative.

The chain combines TRBV25-1 with TRBJ1-1, with D perhaps matching TRBD1 (5 bases). Trimming stripped 6 bases from V and 1 base from J, with 15 bases between. The CDR3 consists of 15 residues. Germline CDR1 is MGHDK and CDR2 is SYGVNS. The CDR3 DNA follows: TGTGCCAGCAGCCCCGGAGGGAGGGGGAACACTGAAGCTTTCTTT. Protein: CASSPGGRGNTEAFF.

The V and J genes are TRBV21-1 and TRBJ1-2; the table's D gene call, TRBD1, was not cross checked with the DNA. TRBV21-1 is annotated as a pseudogene. The CDR3 has 14 amino acids. The CDR3 loop is CASSKWLVTYGYTF. The CDR3 coding sequence is TGTGCCAGCAGCAAGTGGCTTGTAACCTATGGCTACACCTTC.

The CDR3 spells CASSLALGAEETQYF. Here the CDR3 DNA reads TGTGCCAGCAGCTTAGCGCTTGGAGCGGAAGAGACCCAGTACTTC. The chain carries TRBV7-9 and TRBJ2-5; D is perhaps TRBD2 (5 bases). The CDR3 is made up of 15 amino acids. Trimming pared 0 bases from V and 3 bases from J, leaving 11 bases between. The V gene's germline CDR1 is SEHNR and CDR2 FQNEAQ (reference sequence).

J is TRBJ2-1 and V is TRBV5-3, with 11 positions matching TRBD2. TRBV5-3 is recorded as an ORF, its role being uncertain. The CDR3 contains 20 residues. V dropped 1 base and J dropped 0; count of bases not matched to a gene: 12. The DNA of the CDR3 is TGTGCCAGAAGCTTGATCTCTGTAGCGGGAGGGGGTACCTCCTACAATGAGCAGTTCTTC. It yields the protein CARSLISVAGGGTSYNEQFF.

The V and J genes are TRBV19 and TRBJ2-1; TRBD1 matches 7 bases. The CDR3 runs 17 residues. V shed 0 bases, J shed 4 bases, and the junction held 9 bases outside the gene matches. From germline, CDR1 is LNHDA and CDR2 SQIVND (reference sequence). In DNA form, the CDR3 reads TGTGCCAGTAGTATAGACGTTACCCGGGACAGATACAATGAGCAGTTCTTC. Translation: CASSIDVTRDRYNEQFF.

V and J are TRBV28 and TRBJ2-7, with 9 bases aligning to TRBD2. Germline assignment: CDR1 MDHEN and CDR2 SYDVKM. The trim removed 6 bases at V and 2 bases at J, leaving 8 bases unmatched. CDR3 length equals 15 residues. This chain's CDR3 is CASRAAGGQTYEQYF. CDR3 bases: TGTGCCAGCAGAGCGGCGGGAGGGCAAACCTACGAGCAGTACTTC.

The rearrangement joins TRBV4-1 to TRBJ2-3, with D unresolved. CDR3 length: 14 amino acids. The V end was cut by 0 bases, the J end by 2 bases, with 6 bases between. Germline loops: CDR1 MGHRA, CDR2 YSYEKL. DNA for the CDR3: TGCGCCAGCAGCCAAGAGTGGCCCACAGATACGCAGTATTTT. Its translation: CASSQEWPTDTQYF.

The rearrangement links TRBV19 to TRBJ2-7; 9 positions agree with TRBD1. V dropped 5 bases and J dropped 3; count of bases not matched to a gene: 14. The CDR3 runs to 17 residues. Germline assignment: CDR1 LNHDA and CDR2 SQIVND (reference sequence). The CDR3 nucleotides read TGTGCCAGTAGTCTTATTTCTCCGGGACAGGGACACTACGAGCAGTACTTC. It yields the protein CASSLISPGQGHYEQYF.

J is TRBJ2-1 and V is TRBV5-5; D perhaps matches TRBD1 (6 bases). There are 15 residues in the CDR3. V was trimmed by 5 bases and J by 0 bases, leaving 12 bases between them. Germline V CDR1 and CDR2: SGHKS, YYEKEE (reference sequence). Written as DNA, the CDR3 is TGTGCCAGCAGTTACGGACAGAGCTCCTACAATGAGCAGTTCTTC. Amino acids: CASSYGQSSYNEQFF.

The chain couples TRBV4-1 to TRBJ1-2; 8 bases map to TRBD1. After removal of 2 bases from V and 5 bases from J, the junction contained 7 bases not matched to a gene. There are 15 residues in the CDR3. CDR1 and CDR2 (germline): MGHRA, YSYEKL. The CDR3 DNA sequence: TGCGCCAGCAGCCAATTCGGACAGGGAGGATATGGCTACACCTTC. Translating gives CASSQFGQGGYGYTF.